This TCR beta chain originates from a study of blood T cell repertoires in COVID-19 (dated by TCRdb to 2019 to 2021). Broadly, across the study: The collaborator samples originated in the United States, Italy and Spain and spanned the acute and convalescent phases of COVID-19. The material from the prospective study consisted of cDNA or gDNA derived from T cells, B-cell-depleted T cells, or PBMCs. The dataset comprised deeply sampled blood TCRbeta repertoires from subjects exposed to, actively infected with, or recovered from COVID-19. The repertoires were released in a freely available public database intended as a resource for research on the immune response to SARS-CoV-2. Samples were obtained from the ongoing ImmuneRACE study (first 160 participants) and from over 1,000 subjects provided by 6 global collaborators. The sample metadata nearly always contained a de-identified subject ID, COVID-19 status, age in years and sex. Where available, HLA class I and class II types were obtained from metadata supplied by the sample provider rather than from assay-based typing.

TCRbeta CDR3 regions were amplified from genomic DNA by means of the immunoSEQ Assay, a bias-controlled multiplex PCR. On the authors' methods: Nucleated cell counts per sample were estimated from amplification of reference gene primers within the assay. Sequence reads were collapsed and filtered to measure the absolute abundance of every unique TCRbeta CDR3 rearrangement. For each sample, productive Simpson clonality was calculated as the square root of Simpson's diversity index across productive rearrangements. The immuneACCESS repertoire file appears here via TCRdb, limited to in-frame rearrangements. These files lack a portion of the clones; in checked studies, under half of the deficit traces to unresolved V genes, and the cause of the others is not known. V and J calls and clone size come straight from that table; D and trimming were deduced from the DNA. Recorded for this sample are about 150,000 clones; roughly 88% of them occurred a single time. The leading ten clones occupy 0.63% of the sample.

One collaborating source in Seattle enrolled patients during active infection and followed them longitudinally through the course of disease. Collaborating institutions collected whole blood in K2EDTA tubes following their own protocols. For TCRbeta analysis, collaborators shipped samples in one of three forms: frozen whole blood, isolated PBMCs, or DNA extracted from either of those sample types. The research as a whole found: How much clinical and demographic metadata was included differed by source and by participant, and the metadata was provided uncurated.

The V end gives up 4 bases and the J end 4 bases, leaving 7 bases in the junction not matched to a gene. Inclusive of the bounding cysteine and phenylalanine, the CDR3 is 15 residues long. Just the 45-base CDR3 DNA is kept, in frame starting at base 1. The germline V gene supplies CDR1 SGHTS and CDR2 YDEGEE. Turning to this clone: What this receptor recognizes is not known. No per-base quality is available; no much larger clone lies one base away.

The specimen was peripheral blood. The receptor chain draws on TRBV5-8 and TRBJ2-3; TRBD1 matches 9 bases in the middle. The sequence came from a man aged 55 to 69 with COVID-19, enrolled during active disease. DNA sequence: TGTGCCAGCAGCCCGAACAGGGGGCTCGCAGATACGCAGTATTTT. It translates to CASSPNRGLADTQYF.